The clone carrying this T cell receptor (beta chain) was seen many times. What it binds is not known. cDNA molecules, individually, were tagged with unique molecular identifiers. TCRdb passed the 5' RACE reads through MiXCR, listing each CDR3 protein once. Of around 49,000 distinct CDR3 sequences listed, around 4.6% are singletons. The data are from a study of early T cells in non-severe SARS-CoV-2 infection. The overall study: Unpaired chains resulted from sequencing bulk RNA of unsorted whole blood. Notes on the study in general: VDJdb-based annotation leaned toward anti-spike CD8 responses and missed private and CD4 specificities.

The CDR3 contains 14 residues. Trimming took off 8 bases at V and 7 bases at J, with 21 bases between the two ends. CDR1 and CDR2 from the germline V gene are MNHEY and SMNVEV (reference sequence). The rearrangement joins TRBV27 to TRBJ2-7; TRBD1 might be the D (6 bases). Sequenced sample: whole blood. The receptor was derived from an adult who was a healthcare worker with PCR-confirmed SARS-CoV-2 infection or an uninfected control (not recorded which). The CDR3: CASQRTAFEVEQYF. The CDR3, as DNA: TGTGCCAGCCAACGGACAGCGTTTGAGGTTGAGCAGTACTTC.